This T cell receptor beta chain was documented in a study of T cell repertoires in ileal Crohn's disease. Overall study: Thiopurines (about 10) or anti-TNF agents (approximately 19) were given postoperatively to about half. Biopsies of the neoterminal ileum at postoperative colonoscopy form M6 samples.

With regard to this clone: What it binds is unknown.

Measured with immunoSEQ multiplex PCR; TCRdb has only the in-frame clones, and not every one. The sample lists more than 950 clones, around four fifths seen once, with approximately 13% in the top ten. Time point described: neoterminal ileum biopsy at postoperative endoscopy, about 6 months after surgery. The V and J ends lost 3 bases and 4 bases respectively, with 7 bases between them. The CDR3 is 11 amino acids. Germline V gene sequence: CDR1 DFQATT, CDR2 SNEGSKA (reference sequence). The study, taken as a whole, reports: Endoscopic recurrence occurred in every patient whose clonality exceeded 26.8%.

The source of this sequence is an adult with Crohn's disease. The gene calls are TRBV20-1 and TRBJ2-7; D not certain. The specimen sequenced was ileal tissue. Here the CDR3 DNA reads TGCAGTGCTAGCCCCTTATACGAGCAGTACTTC. Its translation: CSASPLYEQYF.